The rows below give T cell receptor beta chains drawn from one sample of a study of human T cells and chemical hapten exposure. TCRdb reprocessed the RACE reads via MiXCR and lists one record per CDR3 protein. The sample holds more than 250,000 distinct CDR3 sequences, over 8% seen once. The starting material was whole blood, obtained in connection with sensitization to the hapten diphenylcyclopropenone (DPC). These receptors originate from a woman aged 40 to 50 with alopecia areata. Some clones in this sample may be carry-over from other donors' samples. The CDR3 runs from the conserved cysteine through the conserved F or W. Each record gives: D gene, clone size, J gene, V gene, CDR3 protein, CDR3 DNA. D genes are given only for firm matches. Size is omitted from some rows. Given values are once, few, many or a class for expanded clones.

D gene: TRBD1
clone size: .
J gene: TRBJ2-7
V gene: TRBV4-2
CDR3 protein: CASSQEGRGSYEQYF
CDR3 DNA: TGTGCCAGCAGCCAAGAGGGCAGGGGGTCCTACGAGCAGTACTTC

D gene: TRBD2
clone size: many
J gene: TRBJ2-7
V gene: TRBV7-9
CDR3 protein: CASSLAGGTYEQYF
CDR3 DNA: TGTGCCAGCAGCTTAGCGGGAGGGACCTACGAGCAGTACTTC

D gene: TRBD2
clone size: .
J gene: TRBJ2-3
V gene: TRBV7-9
CDR3 protein: CASSSGRLAGSTDTQYF
CDR3 DNA: TGTGCCAGCAGTTCCGGTCGTCTAGCGGGAAGCACAGATACGCAGTATTTT

D gene: TRBD1
clone size: .
J gene: TRBJ2-7
V gene: TRBV6-1
CDR3 protein: CASSDQGEGYEQYF
CDR3 DNA: TGTGCCAGCAGTGACCAGGGGGAAGGCTACGAGCAGTACTTC

D gene: TRBD1
clone size: few
J gene: TRBJ2-7
V gene: TRBV20-1
CDR3 protein: CSALSGTGEGEQYF
CDR3 DNA: TGCAGTGCTCTCTCCGGGACAGGGGAGGGGGAGCAGTACTTC

D gene: TRBD2
clone size: few
J gene: TRBJ2-1
V gene: TRBV20-1
CDR3 protein: CSARSWEGRSNEQFF
CDR3 DNA: TGCAGTGCTAGATCCTGGGAGGGACGTAGCAATGAGCAGTTCTTC

D gene: .
clone size: few
J gene: TRBJ2-3
V gene: TRBV5-1
CDR3 protein: CASSLKSPMGAPDTQYF
CDR3 DNA: TGCGCCAGCAGCTTGAAGTCCCCGATGGGGGCACCAGATACGCAGTATTTT

D gene: TRBD2
clone size: few
J gene: TRBJ2-1
V gene: TRBV6-5
CDR3 protein: CASSSTPGGYNEQFF
CDR3 DNA: TGTGCCAGCAGCTCGACCCCCGGGGGGTACAATGAGCAGTTCTTC

D gene: TRBD1
clone size: few
J gene: TRBJ1-3
V gene: TRBV12-3/TRBV12-4
CDR3 protein: CASSLGQGYSGNTIYF
CDR3 DNA: TGTGCCAGCAGTCTCGGACAGGGTTATTCTGGAAACACCATATATTTT

D gene: TRBD1
clone size: .
J gene: TRBJ1-1
V gene: TRBV3-1
CDR3 protein: CASSAGTGGINTEAFF
CDR3 DNA: TGTGCCAGCAGCGCGGGGACAGGGGGCATAAACACTGAAGCTTTCTTT

D gene: TRBD2
clone size: few
J gene: TRBJ2-1
V gene: TRBV12-3/TRBV12-4
CDR3 protein: CASSLTSGRVDEQFF
CDR3 DNA: TGTGCCAGCAGCCTGACTAGCGGGAGGGTCGATGAGCAGTTCTTC

D gene: .
clone size: many
J gene: TRBJ2-1
V gene: TRBV6-2/TRBV6-3
CDR3 protein: CASSPGTESNEQFF
CDR3 DNA: TGTGCCAGCAGTCCCGGGACTGAGAGTAATGAGCAGTTCTTC

D gene: .
clone size: .
J gene: TRBJ1-4
V gene: TRBV6-1
CDR3 protein: CASSDRRVGEKLFF
CDR3 DNA: TGTGCCAGCAGTGATCGAAGGGTCGGCGAAAAACTGTTTTTT

D gene: .
clone size: few
J gene: TRBJ1-1
V gene: TRBV3-1
CDR3 protein: CASSQHGGLLNTEAFF
CDR3 DNA: TGTGCCAGCAGCCAGCATGGGGGTTTGCTGAACACTGAAGCTTTCTTT

D gene: .
clone size: few
J gene: TRBJ2-3
V gene: TRBV7-3
CDR3 protein: CASSTQGGDTQYF
CDR3 DNA: TGTGCCAGCAGCACGCAAGGAGGGGATACGCAGTATTTT

D gene: .
clone size: .
J gene: TRBJ1-4
V gene: TRBV6-2/TRBV6-3
CDR3 protein: CASEDGATNEKLFF
CDR3 DNA: TGTGCCAGTGAGGACGGCGCAACTAATGAAAAACTGTTTTTT

D gene: TRBD2
clone size: .
J gene: TRBJ2-4
V gene: TRBV10-3
CDR3 protein: CAISDSSGGKNIQYF
CDR3 DNA: TGTGCCATCAGTGATTCCTCGGGGGGCAAAAACATTCAGTACTTC

D gene: .
clone size: .
J gene: TRBJ2-7
V gene: TRBV7-8
CDR3 protein: CASSKDRAYEQYF
CDR3 DNA: TGTGCCAGCAGCAAAGACAGAGCCTACGAGCAGTACTTC

D gene: .
clone size: .
J gene: TRBJ2-4
V gene: TRBV9
CDR3 protein: CASSVGSGNIQYF
CDR3 DNA: TGTGCCAGCAGCGTAGGTTCAGGAAACATTCAGTACTTC

D gene: .
clone size: once
J gene: TRBJ1-1
V gene: TRBV12-3/TRBV12-4
CDR3 protein: CASRRWGVNTEAFF
CDR3 DNA: TGTGCCAGCAGGCGATGGGGGGTGAATACTGAAGCTTTCTTT

D gene: .
clone size: many
J gene: TRBJ2-2
V gene: TRBV27
CDR3 protein: CASSLLGVGTGELFF
CDR3 DNA: TGTGCCAGCAGTTTATTGGGGGTTGGAACCGGGGAGCTGTTTTTT

D gene: TRBD2
clone size: .
J gene: TRBJ2-1
V gene: TRBV6-2/TRBV6-3
CDR3 protein: CASRTTAGGHKFF
CDR3 DNA: TGTGCCAGCAGGACCACGGCGGGGGGCCACAAGTTCTTC

D gene: .
clone size: .
J gene: TRBJ2-2
V gene: TRBV20-1
CDR3 protein: CSAPSDRTGELFF
CDR3 DNA: TGCAGTGCCCCATCTGACAGGACCGGGGAGCTGTTTTTT

D gene: TRBD2
clone size: .
J gene: TRBJ2-1
V gene: TRBV11-3
CDR3 protein: CASSSGREYNEQFF
CDR3 DNA: TGTGCCAGCAGCTCCGGGAGGGAATACAATGAGCAGTTCTTC

D gene: .
clone size: few
J gene: TRBJ2-7
V gene: TRBV29-1
CDR3 protein: CSVVNGLARDEQYF
CDR3 DNA: TGCAGCGTTGTGAATGGCCTAGCCCGAGACGAGCAGTACTTC

D gene: TRBD2
clone size: .
J gene: TRBJ2-7
V gene: TRBV27
CDR3 protein: CASSLILAGAYEQYF
CDR3 DNA: TGTGCCAGCAGTCTGATACTAGCGGGAGCATACGAGCAGTACTTC

D gene: TRBD1
clone size: .
J gene: TRBJ1-5
V gene: TRBV12-3/TRBV12-4
CDR3 protein: CASAPQGNQPQHF
CDR3 DNA: TGTGCCAGCGCTCCACAGGGGAATCAGCCCCAGCATTTT

D gene: .
clone size: few
J gene: TRBJ2-2
V gene: TRBV9
CDR3 protein: CASSARTFAGELFF
CDR3 DNA: TGTGCCAGCAGCGCCCGGACGTTCGCCGGGGAGCTGTTTTTT

D gene: TRBD1
clone size: few
J gene: TRBJ2-7
V gene: TRBV3-1
CDR3 protein: CASSTLGQGSPYEQYF
CDR3 DNA: TGTGCCAGCAGTACCCTCGGACAGGGCTCTCCCTACGAGCAGTACTTC

D gene: .
clone size: few
J gene: TRBJ2-5
V gene: TRBV5-1
CDR3 protein: CASNGGPPQETQYF
CDR3 DNA: TGCGCCAGCAACGGCGGGCCGCCCCAAGAGACCCAGTACTTC

D gene: .
clone size: many
J gene: TRBJ1-2
V gene: TRBV7-9
CDR3 protein: CASSLVGANYGYTF
CDR3 DNA: TGTGCCAGCAGCTTAGTCGGCGCCAACTATGGCTACACCTTC

D gene: .
clone size: few
J gene: TRBJ1-2
V gene: TRBV5-6
CDR3 protein: CASSKRPGEDGYTF
CDR3 DNA: TGTGCCAGCAGCAAGAGGCCAGGGGAAGATGGCTACACCTTC

D gene: .
clone size: few
J gene: TRBJ1-5
V gene: TRBV12-3/TRBV12-4
CDR3 protein: CASRQESIQPQHF
CDR3 DNA: TGTGCCAGCAGGCAAGAGAGCATTCAGCCCCAGCATTTT

D gene: .
clone size: .
J gene: TRBJ2-1
V gene: TRBV6-2/TRBV6-3
CDR3 protein: CASSYTRRVSEQFF
CDR3 DNA: TGTGCCAGTAGTTACACCCGGAGGGTTTCTGAGCAGTTCTTC

D gene: .
clone size: few
J gene: TRBJ1-6
V gene: TRBV27
CDR3 protein: CASSLRGANSPLHF
CDR3 DNA: TGTGCCAGCAGTTTACGGGGGGCCAATTCACCCCTCCACTTT

D gene: TRBD2
clone size: few
J gene: TRBJ2-2
V gene: TRBV18
CDR3 protein: CASSWTSGANTGELFF
CDR3 DNA: TGTGCCAGCTCATGGACTAGCGGGGCGAACACCGGGGAGCTGTTTTTT

D gene: .
clone size: .
J gene: TRBJ2-1
V gene: TRBV27
CDR3 protein: CASSPWLGDEQFF
CDR3 DNA: TGTGCCAGCAGCCCCTGGTTAGGGGACGAGCAGTTCTTC

D gene: .
clone size: many
J gene: TRBJ2-1
V gene: TRBV24-1
CDR3 protein: CATSDSGASSYNEQFF
CDR3 DNA: TGTGCCACCAGTGATTCCGGGGCAAGCTCCTACAATGAGCAGTTCTTC

D gene: TRBD2
clone size: .
J gene: TRBJ2-7
V gene: TRBV28
CDR3 protein: CASSSPGLAGGRYEQYF
CDR3 DNA: TGTGCCAGCAGTTCACCGGGACTAGCGGGAGGACGGTACGAGCAGTACTTC

D gene: TRBD2
clone size: .
J gene: TRBJ2-5
V gene: TRBV27
CDR3 protein: CASSLAYPGRQTQYF
CDR3 DNA: TGTGCCAGCAGTTTAGCCTACCCCGGGAGGCAGACCCAGTACTTC